At least ten counts were recorded for the clone carrying this TCR beta chain. Its target is not known. Pregnant or lactating patients and those with other autoimmune diseases or uncontrolled infections were excluded. A volume of 9.5 to 10 ml of fresh peripheral blood supplied the PBMCs. The data originate from a study of Graves' ophthalmopathy and Graves' hyperthyroidism. Regarding the study as a whole: Built on 13 signatures, a model told ophthalmopathy apart from stable hyperthyroidism with about 85% sensitivity and around 80% specificity.

Between the trimmed V and J ends, which lost 7 bases and 2 bases, there was a span of 18 bases. CDR1 and CDR2 (germline): MDHEN, SYDVKM. The CDR3 length is 15 residues. RNA transcripts provided the template for amplifying TCR beta CDR3 regions. RT-PCR in the first round used HTBI primers; a second-round multiplex PCR followed. From the multiplex PCR reads, TCRdb called clonotypes with MiXCR, one entry per CDR3 protein. The sample contains about 220,000 distinct CDR3 sequences, roughly 21% of which appear only once. The sample comprised peripheral blood. The chain links TRBV28 to TRBJ2-7; TRBD1 is a possible D gene (6 bases). The clonotype was recovered from a woman aged 45-59 years with Graves' ophthalmopathy. The CDR3 DNA reads as TGTGCCAGCAAGGGAAACAGGGTAATCACCTACGAGCAGTACTTC. Protein: CASKGNRVITYEQYF.